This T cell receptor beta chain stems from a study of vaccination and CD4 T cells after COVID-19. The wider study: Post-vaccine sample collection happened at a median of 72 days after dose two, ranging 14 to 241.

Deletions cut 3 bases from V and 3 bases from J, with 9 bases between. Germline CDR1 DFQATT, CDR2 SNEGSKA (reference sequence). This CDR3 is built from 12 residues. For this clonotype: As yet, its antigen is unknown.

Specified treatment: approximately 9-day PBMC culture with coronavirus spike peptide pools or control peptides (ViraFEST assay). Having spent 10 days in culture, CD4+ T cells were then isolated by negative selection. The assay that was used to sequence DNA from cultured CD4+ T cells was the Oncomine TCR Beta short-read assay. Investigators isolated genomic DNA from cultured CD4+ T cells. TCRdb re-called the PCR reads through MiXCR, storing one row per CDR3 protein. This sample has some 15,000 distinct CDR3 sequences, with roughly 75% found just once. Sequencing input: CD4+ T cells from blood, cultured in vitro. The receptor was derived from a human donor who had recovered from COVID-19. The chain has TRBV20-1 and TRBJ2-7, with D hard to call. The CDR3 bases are TGCAGTGCTAGTCGGCGGAGCTACGAGCAGTACTTC. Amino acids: CSASRRSYEQYF.